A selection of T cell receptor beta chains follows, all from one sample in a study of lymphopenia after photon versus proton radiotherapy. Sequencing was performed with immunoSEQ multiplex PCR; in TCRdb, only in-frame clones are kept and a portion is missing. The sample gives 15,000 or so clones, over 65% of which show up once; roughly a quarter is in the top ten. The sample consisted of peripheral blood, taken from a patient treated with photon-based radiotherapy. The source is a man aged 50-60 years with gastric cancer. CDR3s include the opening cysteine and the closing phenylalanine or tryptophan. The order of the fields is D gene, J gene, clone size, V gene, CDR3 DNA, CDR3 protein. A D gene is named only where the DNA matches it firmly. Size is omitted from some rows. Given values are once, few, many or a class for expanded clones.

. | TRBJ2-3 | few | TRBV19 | TGTGCCAGTACTGAGGACACCCGAACCAACAGAGATACGCAGTATTTT | CASTEDTRTNRDTQYF
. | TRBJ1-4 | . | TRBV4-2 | TGTGCCAGCAGCCCAAGGGGTCGGGTCCGGGGGAATGAAAAACTGTTTTTT | CASSPRGRVRGNEKLFF
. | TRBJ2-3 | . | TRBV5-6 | TGTGCCAGCAGCTTGGCTGTGGATACGCAGTATTTT | CASSLAVDTQYF
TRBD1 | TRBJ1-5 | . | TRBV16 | TGTGCCAGCAGCCAATGGGGGCAGGGGGTTCAGCCCCAGCATTTT | CASSQWGQGVQPQHF
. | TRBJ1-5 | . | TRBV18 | TGTGCCAGCTCACTTGGGTCCAGCCCCAATCAGCCCCAGCATTTT | CASSLGSSPNQPQHF
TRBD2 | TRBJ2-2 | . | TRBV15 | TGTGCCACCCTTCCGGCGGGGGGGAACACCGGGGAGCTGTTTTTT | CATLPAGGNTGELFF
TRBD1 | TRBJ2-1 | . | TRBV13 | TGTGCCAGCAGCTCCGGGACAGGGTGGGTAAATGAGCAGTTCTTC | CASSSGTGWVNEQFF
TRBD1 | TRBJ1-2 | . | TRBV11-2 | TGTGCCAGCAGCTTGGGACAGGTCTATGGCTACACCTTC | CASSLGQVYGYTF
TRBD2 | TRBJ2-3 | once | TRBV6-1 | TGTGCCAGCAGTGATGGGGGACTAGCGGGGTATTTT | CASSDGGLAGYF
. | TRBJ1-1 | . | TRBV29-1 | TGCAGCGTGGTTAACACTGAAGCTTTCTTT | CSVVNTEAFF
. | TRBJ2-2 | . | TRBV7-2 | TGTGCCAGCACCATCGGGGGGCGGGACACCGGGGAGCTGTTTTTT | CASTIGGRDTGELFF
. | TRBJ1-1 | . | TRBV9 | TGTGCCAGCAGCGTAGACATTGTGAACACTGAAGCCTTCTTT | CASSVDIVNTEAFF
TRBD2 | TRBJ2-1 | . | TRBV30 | TGTGCCTGGAGTGTACCTAGCGGGGGGGCGTACAATGAGCAGTTCTTC | CAWSVPSGGAYNEQFF
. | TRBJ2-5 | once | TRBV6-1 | TGTGCCAGCAGTCGTGGGGGGCTCCAAGAGACCCAGTACTTC | CASSRGGLQETQYF
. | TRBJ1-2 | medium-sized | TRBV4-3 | TGCGCCAGCAGCCTAAACTTCGACAGGCCCTATGGCTACACCTTC | CASSLNFDRPYGYTF
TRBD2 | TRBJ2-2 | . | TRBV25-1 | TGTGCCAGCAGGCCGGTAGCGGGGGACTCCGGGGAGCTGTTTTTT | CASRPVAGDSGELFF
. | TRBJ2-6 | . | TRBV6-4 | TGTGCCAGCAGTGACGGCGGCTTCTCTGGGGCCAACGTCCTGACTTTC | CASSDGGFSGANVLTF
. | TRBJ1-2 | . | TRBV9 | TGTGCCAGCAGCGTAGCTGCTAACTATGGCTACACCTTC | CASSVAANYGYTF
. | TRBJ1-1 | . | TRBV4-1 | TGCGCCAGCAGCCAAGTCACCTTGAACACTGAAGCTTTCTTT | CASSQVTLNTEAFF
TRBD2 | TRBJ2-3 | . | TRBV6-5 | TGTGCCAGCAGTTACTCCGGGACTAGTACCAATACGCAGTATTTT | CASSYSGTSTNTQYF
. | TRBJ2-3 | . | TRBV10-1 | TGCGCCAGCAGTGAGCCCGACACAGATACGCAGTATTTT | CASSEPDTDTQYF
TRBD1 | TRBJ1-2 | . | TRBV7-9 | TGTGCCAGCAGCGGTCAGGGGGTGATAGGCTACACCTTC | CASSGQGVIGYTF
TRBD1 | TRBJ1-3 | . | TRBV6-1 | TGTGCCAGCAGTGAAAGCCTAACAGGGGCTACCTCTGGAAACACCATATATTTT | CASSESLTGATSGNTIYF
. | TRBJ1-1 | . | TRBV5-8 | TGTGCCAGCAGCTTGGGGCAGGTACTTGGGAACACTGAAGCTTTCTTT | CASSLGQVLGNTEAFF
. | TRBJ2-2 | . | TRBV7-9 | TGTGCCAGCAGCCCGGACAGACTGGCGAACACCGGGGAGCTGTTTTTT | CASSPDRLANTGELFF
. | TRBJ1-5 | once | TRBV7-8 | TGTGCCAGCAGCCAAACCGGGACATATAGTCAGCCCCAGCATTTT | CASSQTGTYSQPQHF
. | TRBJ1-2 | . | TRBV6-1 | TGTGCCGGCGCTAGGGGCGACTATGGCTACACCTTC | CAGARGDYGYTF
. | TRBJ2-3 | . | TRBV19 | TGTGCCAGTAGCACGCATGGAGATACGCAGTATTTT | CASSTHGDTQYF
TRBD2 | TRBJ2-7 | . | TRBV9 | TGTGCCAGCAGCGTTTCGACCGGCCAGCGGGGGGCAAACGAGCAGTACTTC | CASSVSTGQRGANEQYF
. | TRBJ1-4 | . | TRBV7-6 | TGTGCCAGCAGCTTGGGGAGTTTTTCTGCTAATGAAAAACTGTTTTTT | CASSLGSFSANEKLFF
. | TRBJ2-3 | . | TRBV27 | TGTGCCAGCAGTTTATCGTCCGGAGCTTCCAGGAGCTTTTCAGATACGCAGTATTTT | CASSLSSGASRSFSDTQYF
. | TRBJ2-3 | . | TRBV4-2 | TGTGCCAGCAGCCAATCAAGGGGGGGAACAGATACGCAGTATTTT | CASSQSRGGTDTQYF
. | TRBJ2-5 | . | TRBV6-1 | TGTGCCAGCATCGGCCACGAGACCCAGTACTTC | CASIGHETQYF
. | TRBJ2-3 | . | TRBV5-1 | TGCGCCAGCAGCCGGGACTCTGGCGCAGATACGCAGTATTTT | CASSRDSGADTQYF
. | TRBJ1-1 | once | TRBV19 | TGTGCCAGTAGTATCCGGGACACTGAAGCTTTCTTT | CASSIRDTEAFF
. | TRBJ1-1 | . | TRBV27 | TGTGCCAGCAGTCTTACCGGAGCGAACACTGAAGCTTTCTTT | CASSLTGANTEAFF
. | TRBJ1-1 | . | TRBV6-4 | TGTGCCAGCAGTGACTCAGAGGCTTCCGGGACTGAAGCTTTCTTT | CASSDSEASGTEAFF
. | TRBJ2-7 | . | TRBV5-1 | TGCGCCAGCAGCCAAGCTGGGGACGCTGACGAGCAGTACTTC | CASSQAGDADEQYF
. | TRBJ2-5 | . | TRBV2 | TGTGCCAGCAGCGAGACTAGAGGGGAGACCCAGTACTTC | CASSETRGETQYF
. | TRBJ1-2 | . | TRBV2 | TGTGCCAGCAGGGGCTACGACTATGGCTACACCTTC | CASRGYDYGYTF
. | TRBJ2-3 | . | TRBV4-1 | TGCGCCAGCAGCCTCCGGGACTTCAGCACAGATACGCAGTATTTT | CASSLRDFSTDTQYF
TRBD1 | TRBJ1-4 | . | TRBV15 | TGTGCCACCAGCGGTCAGAGACAGGGTAATGAAAAACTGTTTTTT | CATSGQRQGNEKLFF
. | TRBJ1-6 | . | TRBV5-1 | TGCGCCAGCAGCTCCGGCAGACAGTCCTTGGGAATTAATTCACCCCTCCACTTT | CASSSGRQSLGINSPLHF
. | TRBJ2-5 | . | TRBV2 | TGTGCCAGCAGTCAAGGGGGTTTGGAGACCCAGTACTTC | CASSQGGLETQYF
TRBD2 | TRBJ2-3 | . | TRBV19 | TGTGCCAGTAGGCGTCGGGGGGGTCACACAGATACGCAGTATTTT | CASRRRGGHTDTQYF
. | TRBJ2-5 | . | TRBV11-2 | TGTGCCAGCAGCCTCTCCCCGGAGCCTCAAGAGACCCAGTACTTC | CASSLSPEPQETQYF
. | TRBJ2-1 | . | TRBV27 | TGTGCCAGCAGGACAAGGATCTCCTACAATGAGCAGTTCTTC | CASRTRISYNEQFF
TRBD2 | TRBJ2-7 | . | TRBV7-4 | TGTGCCAGCACCCTGACACAAAAGCGGGGGGCCTACGAGCAGTACTTC | CASTLTQKRGAYEQYF
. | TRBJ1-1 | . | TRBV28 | TGTGCCAGCAGTTTACAAAACACTGAAGCTTTCTTT | CASSLQNTEAFF
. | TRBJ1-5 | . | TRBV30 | TGTGCCTGGAGTGTACGGGGGATGGTAAATCAGCCCCAGCATTTT | CAWSVRGMVNQPQHF
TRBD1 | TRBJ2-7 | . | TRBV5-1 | TGCGCCAGCAGCTTCAACAGGGGGCAGGGCGAGCAGTACTTC | CASSFNRGQGEQYF
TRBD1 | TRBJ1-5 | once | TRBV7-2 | TGTGCCAGCAGCGGTGACAGGGTCCAGCCCCAGCATTTT | CASSGDRVQPQHF
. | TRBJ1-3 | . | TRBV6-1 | TGTGCCAGCCTCCCGGGATTACAGGAGGGAAACACCATATATTTT | CASLPGLQEGNTIYF
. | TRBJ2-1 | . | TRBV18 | TGTGCCAGCTCTCCTCAGGGTTACGGTGAGCAGTTCTTC | CASSPQGYGEQFF
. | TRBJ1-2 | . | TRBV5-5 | TGTGCCAGCAGCCGAGACGGACGCTATGGCTACACCTTC | CASSRDGRYGYTF
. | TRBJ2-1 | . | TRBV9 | TGTGCCAGCAGCGTAGCTGCGTCCACTGGTTACAATGAGCAGTTCTTC | CASSVAASTGYNEQFF
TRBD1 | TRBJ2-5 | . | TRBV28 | TGTGCCAGCAGTCAACAAACAGGGGGCGTAGAGACCCAGTACTTC | CASSQQTGGVETQYF
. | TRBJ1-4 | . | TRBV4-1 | TGCGCCAGCAGCCCCCTAATATATGAAAAACTGTTTTTT | CASSPLIYEKLFF
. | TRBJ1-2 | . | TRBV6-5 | TGTGCCAGCAGCAAGGGGATCCCTAACTATGGCTACACCTTC | CASSKGIPNYGYTF
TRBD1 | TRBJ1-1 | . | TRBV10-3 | TGTGCCATCAGTGGGGGACAGGGGAGATTCACTGAAGCTTTCTTT | CAISGGQGRFTEAFF